The T cell receptor beta chain under discussion was sequenced for a study of shared clonotypes between healthy human individuals. Using immunoSEQ multiplex PCR, the repertoire was profiled, and TCRdb retains in-frame clones only, with some absent. The repertoire holds under 2,500,000 clones, with approximately 96% as singletons. The germline V and J ends were trimmed by 11 bases and 6 bases, with 11 bases remaining between them. The CDR3 is made up of 11 amino acids. Germline V lookup: CDR1 ENHRY, CDR2 SYGVKD. This clone was observed a single time. The chain links TRBV10-3 to TRBJ2-1; no clear D. The specimen sequenced was naive CD4+ T cells sorted from blood. Stated subset: CD45RA+ positively selected. This TCR came from a man between 18 and 29 years old in good health. CDR3 sequence (DNA): TGTGCCCTCTCTTCAGGCAATGAGCAGTTCTTC. This translates into CALSSGNEQFF.